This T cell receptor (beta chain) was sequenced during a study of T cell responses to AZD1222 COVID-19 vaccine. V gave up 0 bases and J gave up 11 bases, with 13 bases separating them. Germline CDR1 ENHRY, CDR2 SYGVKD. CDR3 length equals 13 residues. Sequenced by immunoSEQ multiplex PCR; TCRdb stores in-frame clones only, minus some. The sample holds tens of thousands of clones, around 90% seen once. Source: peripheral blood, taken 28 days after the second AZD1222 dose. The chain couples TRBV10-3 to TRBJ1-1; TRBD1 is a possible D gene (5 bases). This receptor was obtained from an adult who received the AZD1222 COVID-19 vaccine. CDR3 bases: TGTGCCATCAGTGAGTCGAGGGCAGGGACTGCTTTCTTT. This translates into CAISESRAGTAFF.